The 25 T cell receptor beta chains in this list originate from one sample, sequenced in a study of Ad26.COV2.S vaccination and SARS-CoV-2 variants. Treatment noted: approximately 18 received Ad26.COV2.S at low or high dose, single or two shots; about five received placebo; per-sample allocation not given. Samples came from day 63 after the first vaccine or placebo injection. The repertoire was sequenced with immunoSEQ multiplex PCR; TCRdb's copy has only in-frame clones and lacks some. The profile shows about 440,000 clones, 90% of them singletons. Sequencing used peripheral blood, obtained in a trial of Ad26.COV2.S vaccine versus placebo. The receptors originated from a person between 18 and 65 years old who received the Ad26.COV2.S COVID-19 vaccine or a placebo.

CDR3: CSVESGTGGIGTQYF. The CDR3, as DNA: TGCAGCGTTGAGTCAGGGACAGGGGGAATCGGGACCCAGTACTTC. The rearrangement links TRBV29-1 to TRBJ2-5; 11 bases agree with TRBD1. CDR1 is SQVTM and CDR2 is ANQGSEA in the germline V gene. This CDR3 spans 15 amino acids. J gave up 7 bases and V 3 bases, and 10 bases lay outside the gene matches.

The V gene is TRBV15, the J gene TRBJ2-5, with 9 positions matching TRBD1. Looked up from germline, CDR1 is LNHNV and CDR2 is YYDKDF (reference sequence). Losses at the gene ends were 3 bases for V and 1 base for J; bases not matched to a gene: 3. This CDR3 has 15 amino acids. The CDR3 spells CATSRDRGFQETQYF. The DNA for the CDR3 is TGTGCCACCAGCAGGGACAGGGGATTCCAAGAGACCCAGTACTTC.

The V and J genes are TRBV29-1 and TRBJ2-3; 12 positions match TRBD2. V dropped 7 bases and J dropped 4; count of bases not matched to a gene: 15. Looked up from germline, CDR1 is SQVTM and CDR2 is ANQGSEA. The CDR3 runs to 17 residues. The chain's CDR3 is CSAGTETSGSVADTQYF. The CDR3 DNA reads as TGCAGCGCTGGCACCGAGACTAGCGGGAGCGTCGCAGATACGCAGTATTTT.

This chain links TRBV28 with TRBJ1-5; 7 bases are shared with TRBD1. The CDR3 consists of 20 residues. Germline CDR1 is MDHEN and CDR2 is SYDVKM. V was clipped by 5 bases and J by 2 bases; unmatched bases: 21. The CDR3 sequence: CASSGIGRDSPTIGNQPQHF. The CDR3 nucleotides read TGTGCCAGCAGTGGGATTGGCCGGGACAGCCCCACGATTGGCAATCAGCCCCAGCATTTT.

The J gene is TRBJ2-7, the V gene TRBV5-1; D is uncertain. Per the germline V gene, CDR1 is SGHRS and CDR2 is YFSETQ. Trimming cost V 0 bases and J 3 bases, with 7 bases left between them. CDR3 length: 13 amino acids. For the CDR3, the DNA is TGCGCCAGCAGCTTGGGACTGGACTACGAGCAGTACTTC. Protein product: CASSLGLDYEQYF. Supplemented by reference TRBV5-1 and TRBJ2-7, the full variable domain reads KAGVTQTPRYLIKTRGQQVTLSCSPISGHRSVSWYQQTPGQGLQFLFEYFSETQRNKGNFPGRFSGRQFSNSRSEMNVSTLELGDSALYLCASSLGLDYEQYFGPGTRLTVT.

This chain connects TRBV10-2 to TRBJ2-7; TRBD1 matches 9 bases. Trimming cost V 5 bases and J 3 bases; bases outside gene matches: 2. The CDR3 contains 13 residues. Germline values: CDR1 WSHSY, CDR2 SAAADI. The CDR3 loop reads CASSRDRDYEQYF. CDR3 sequence (DNA): TGCGCCAGCAGTAGGGACAGGGACTACGAGCAGTACTTC.

This clone was detected once. This chain uses TRBV5-1 with TRBJ1-1, with TRBD1 matching over 7 bases. Germline assignment: CDR1 SGHRS and CDR2 YFSETQ. Germline trimming cut 0 bases from V and 6 bases from J; bases unmatched to any gene: 5. The CDR3 loop spans 14 amino acids. The CDR3 is CASSLDRGFAEAFF. The DNA of the CDR3 is TGCGCCAGCAGCTTGGACAGGGGTTTCGCTGAAGCTTTCTTT.

The rearrangement joins TRBV7-9 to TRBJ2-7; D not resolved. V was clipped by 5 bases and J by 0 bases, with 20 bases between them. Germline CDR1 reads SEHNR; CDR2 reads FQNEAQ (reference sequence). The CDR3 spans 17 residues. CDR3 DNA sequence: TGTGCCAGCAGCGCTAAGGTACTCACAGAGAGCTCCTACGAGCAGTACTTC. Translated, it gives CASSAKVLTESSYEQYF.

This chain joins TRBV7-9 and TRBJ1-6; D gene uncertain. Germline loops: CDR1 SEHNR, CDR2 FQNEAQ (reference sequence). Trimming pared 3 bases from V and 15 bases from J, leaving 12 bases between. The length of the CDR3 is 12 residues. CDR3 DNA sequence: TGTGCCAGCAGCTTCGAGACCGCGGACCTCCACTTT. It yields the protein CASSFETADLHF.

The V and J genes are TRBV21-1 and TRBJ2-3. TRBV21-1 is assigned pseudogene status. The CDR3 sequence is 13 residues long. Here the CDR3 DNA reads TGTGCCAGACCACGGGCGCGAGTTCGGACGCAGTATTTT. Translated: CARPRARVRTQYF.

The rearrangement uses TRBV5-1 and TRBJ2-6; D ambiguous. V gave up 0 bases and J gave up 0 bases, with 16 bases separating them. Germline V gene sequence: CDR1 SGHRS, CDR2 YFSETQ. The CDR3 spans 19 residues. The CDR3 region is CASSLVRQALLSGANVLTF. CDR3 sequence (DNA): TGCGCCAGCAGCTTGGTTCGGCAGGCACTCCTCTCTGGGGCCAACGTCCTGACTTTC.

The rearrangement links TRBV7-3 to TRBJ2-1; 10 nucleotides align to TRBD2. V was pared by 5 bases and J by 4 bases, with 5 bases of the junction left unmatched. Germline V gene sequence: CDR1 SGHTA, CDR2 FQGTGA. This CDR3 region has 15 residues. The CDR3 here is CASSPGTSAYNEQFF. CDR3 DNA sequence: TGTGCCAGCAGCCCCGGGACTAGCGCATACAATGAGCAGTTCTTC.

The V and J genes are TRBV6-4 and TRBJ2-2; no clear D gene. V lost 6 bases, J lost 4 bases, and 12 bases lay in between. CDR1 and CDR2 from the germline V gene are MRHNA and SNTAGT. The CDR3 totals 14 residues. Written as DNA, the CDR3 is TGTGCCAGCAGGCCGGAATCGGCCACCGGGGAGCTGTTTTTT. It is translated as CASRPESATGELFF.

This clone was picked up a small number of times. The rearrangement links TRBV5-6 to TRBJ2-7, with a tentative D call TRBD1 (5 bases). Per germline, CDR1 SGHDT and CDR2 YYEEEE. V was shortened by 0 bases and J by 1 base, with 8 bases between the two germline ends. CDR3 length: 14 residues. The CDR3 DNA follows: TGTGCCAGCAGCTTGGGGCAGGGTTCCTACGAGCAGTACTTC. Its protein product is CASSLGQGSYEQYF.

This clone was seen just once. CDR3 loop: CASSLGPWRQVNEQYF. CDR3 nucleotides: TGTGCCAGCAGCTTGGGACCGTGGAGACAGGTAAACGAGCAGTACTTC. This chain connects TRBV5-4 to TRBJ2-7, with D possibly being TRBD1 (6 bases). Trimming pared 0 bases from V and 5 bases from J, leaving 18 bases between. The germline CDR1 and CDR2 sequences are SGHNT and YYREEE (reference sequence). This CDR3 comprises 16 residues.

This clone was counted a few times. The chain couples TRBV7-2 to TRBJ2-7, with a possible D match to TRBD1 (6 bases). With 3 bases removed from V and 5 bases from J, the gap between germline ends came to 8 bases. CDR3 length: 12 amino acids. Germline assignment: CDR1 SGHTA and CDR2 FQGNSA. The CDR3: CASSFAGDEQYF. In nucleotides, the CDR3 is TGTGCCAGCAGCTTTGCAGGGGACGAGCAGTACTTC.

V gene TRBV7-9 combines with J gene TRBJ2-7; 7 bases are shared with TRBD2. Germline V gene sequence: CDR1 SEHNR, CDR2 FQNEAQ (reference sequence). The CDR3 spans 19 residues. V dropped 0 bases and J dropped 2; count of bases not matched to a gene: 16. The CDR3 is CASSLAPRVGLGVTYEQYF. The CDR3, as DNA: TGTGCCAGCAGCTTAGCGCCCAGGGTCGGACTAGGAGTTACCTACGAGCAGTACTTC.

The J gene is TRBJ1-2, the V gene TRBV6-2 or TRBV6-3; D remains ambiguous. V was trimmed by 3 bases and J by 7 bases, leaving 6 bases between them. Germline CDR1 MNHEY, CDR2 SVGEGT. This CDR3 has 11 residues. CDR3 DNA sequence: TGTGCCAGCAGTTATTTCGGTGGCTACACCTTC. The encoded protein is CASSYFGGYTF.

The chain carries TRBV6-1 and TRBJ2-3; tentatively, D is TRBD1 (6 bases). V shed 0 bases and J shed 1 base, with 17 bases lying between them. Per germline, CDR1 MNHNS and CDR2 SASEGT. The CDR3 contains 18 residues. As DNA, the CDR3 is TGTGCCAGCAGTGAAGCTTGGGAGTGGGACACCCGCACAGATACGCAGTATTTT. Translated, it gives CASSEAWEWDTRTDTQYF.

The chain employs TRBV25-1 and TRBJ1-5; D not resolved. Germline V CDR1 and CDR2: MGHDK, SYGVNS. The CDR3 has 15 amino acids. With 4 bases removed from V and 0 bases from J, the gap between germline ends came to 10 bases. CDR3 sequence: CASSASGYSNQPQHF. In nucleotides, the CDR3 is TGTGCCAGCAGTGCGTCAGGATATAGCAATCAGCCCCAGCATTTT. Full variable domain (outside the CDR3, taken from reference TRBV25-1 and TRBJ1-5): EADIYQTPRYLVIGTGKKITLECSQTMGHDKMYWYQQDPGMELHLIHYSYGVNSTEKGDLSSESTVSRIRTEHFPLTLESARPSHTSQYLCASSASGYSNQPQHFGDGTRLSIL.

The CDR3 protein is CASSLMAPENTGELFF. In nucleotides, the CDR3 is TGTGCCAGCAGCTTAATGGCACCCGAAAACACCGGGGAGCTGTTTTTT. The V gene is TRBV7-3, the J gene TRBJ2-2; D call uncertain. This CDR3 region has 16 residues. Trimming removed 1 base from V and 2 bases from J, with 11 bases in between. In germline, CDR1 is SGHTA, CDR2 FQGTGA.

V and J are TRBV12-3 or TRBV12-4 and TRBJ2-3; D is uncertain. The germline V and J ends were trimmed by 5 bases and 6 bases, with 9 bases remaining between them. The CDR3 has 12 residues. The CDR3 DNA reads TGTGCCAGCAGTCCCTCAGTCGATACGCAGTATTTT. As protein: CASSPSVDTQYF.

This chain links TRBV5-1 with TRBJ2-7; no reliable D call. V was pared by 5 bases and J by 2 bases, with 5 bases between. From germline, CDR1 is SGHRS and CDR2 YFSETQ. This CDR3 has 11 residues. For the CDR3, the DNA is TGCGCCAGCAGACGGGCCTACGAGCAGTACTTC. It encodes CASRRAYEQYF.

CDR3 amino acids: CASSWKRELVHEQFF. DNA of the CDR3: TGTGCCAGCAGTTGGAAGCGGGAGCTGGTCCATGAGCAGTTCTTC. The V gene is TRBV6-2 or TRBV6-3, the J gene TRBJ2-1; 8 bases are a match to TRBD2. CDR1 is MNHEY, CDR2 SVGEGT, per germline. CDR3 length: 15 amino acids. V shed 4 bases and J 8 bases; nucleotides not matched to a gene: 10.

V gene TRBV4-2 combines with J gene TRBJ2-3; D unresolved. The CDR3 covers 16 residues. Germline assignment: CDR1 LGHNA and CDR2 YNFKEQ. Trimming pared 1 base from V and 3 bases from J, leaving 14 bases between. The CDR3 protein is CASSQVNSRGTDTQYF. The CDR3 DNA follows: TGTGCCAGCAGCCAAGTAAATTCTCGAGGAACAGATACGCAGTATTTT.